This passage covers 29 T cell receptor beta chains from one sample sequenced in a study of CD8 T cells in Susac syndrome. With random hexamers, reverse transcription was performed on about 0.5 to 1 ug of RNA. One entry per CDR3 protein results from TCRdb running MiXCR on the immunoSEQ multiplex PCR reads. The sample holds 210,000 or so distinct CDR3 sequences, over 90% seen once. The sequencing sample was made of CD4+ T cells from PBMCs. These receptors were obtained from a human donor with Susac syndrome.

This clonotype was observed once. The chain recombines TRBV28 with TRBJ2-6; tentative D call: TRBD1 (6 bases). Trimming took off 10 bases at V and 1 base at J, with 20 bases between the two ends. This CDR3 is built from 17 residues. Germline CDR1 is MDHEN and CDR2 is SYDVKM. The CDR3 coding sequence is TGTGCCACCATAAGGAGAGGGGGAAGATCTGGGGCCAACGTCCTGACTTTC. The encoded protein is CATIRRGGRSGANVLTF.

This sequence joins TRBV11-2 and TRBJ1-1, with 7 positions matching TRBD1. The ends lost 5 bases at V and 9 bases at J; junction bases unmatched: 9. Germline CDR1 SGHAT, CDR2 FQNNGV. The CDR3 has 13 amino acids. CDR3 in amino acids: CASSAGQKFQAFF. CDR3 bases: TGTGCCAGCAGCGCGGGACAGAAGTTTCAAGCTTTCTTT. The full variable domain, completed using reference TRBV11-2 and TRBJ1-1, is EAGVAQSPRYKIIEKRQSVAFWCNPISGHATLYWYQQILGQGPKLLIQFQNNGVVDDSQLPKDRFSAERLKGVDSTLKIQPAKLEDSAVYLCASSAGQKFQAFFGQGTRLTVV.

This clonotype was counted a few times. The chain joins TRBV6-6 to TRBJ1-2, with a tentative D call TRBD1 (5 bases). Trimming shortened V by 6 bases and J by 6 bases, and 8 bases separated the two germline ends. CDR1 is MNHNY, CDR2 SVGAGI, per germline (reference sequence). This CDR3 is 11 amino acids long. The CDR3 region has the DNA TGTGCCAGCAGGGGAGGGGATGGCTACACCTTC. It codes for CASRGGDGYTF.

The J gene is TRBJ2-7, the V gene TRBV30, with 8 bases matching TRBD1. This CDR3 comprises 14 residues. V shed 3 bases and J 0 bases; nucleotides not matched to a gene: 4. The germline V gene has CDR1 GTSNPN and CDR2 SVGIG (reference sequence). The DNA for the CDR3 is TGTGCCTGGAGGAAACAGGGGGGCTCCTACGAGCAGTACTTC. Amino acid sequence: CAWRKQGGSYEQYF.

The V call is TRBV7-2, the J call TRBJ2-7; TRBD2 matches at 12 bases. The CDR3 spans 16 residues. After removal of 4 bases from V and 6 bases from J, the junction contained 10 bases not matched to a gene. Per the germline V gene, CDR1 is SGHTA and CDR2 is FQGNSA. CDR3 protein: CASSSRTSGVWGEQYF. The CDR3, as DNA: TGTGCCAGCAGCTCTCGGACTAGCGGGGTCTGGGGCGAGCAGTACTTC.

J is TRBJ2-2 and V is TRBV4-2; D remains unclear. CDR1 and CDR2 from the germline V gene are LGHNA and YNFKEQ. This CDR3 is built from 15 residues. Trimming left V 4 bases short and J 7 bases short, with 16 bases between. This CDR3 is CASSPIPDTNGELFF. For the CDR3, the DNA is TGTGCCAGCAGCCCGATCCCCGACACTAACGGGGAGCTGTTTTTT.

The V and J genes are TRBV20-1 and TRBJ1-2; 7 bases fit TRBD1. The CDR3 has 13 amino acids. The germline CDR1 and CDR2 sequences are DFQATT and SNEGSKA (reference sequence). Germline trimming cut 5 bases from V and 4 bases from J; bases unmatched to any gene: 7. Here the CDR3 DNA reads TGCAGTGCTCCGGCCGGGACAGTCTATGGCTACACCTTC. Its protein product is CSAPAGTVYGYTF.

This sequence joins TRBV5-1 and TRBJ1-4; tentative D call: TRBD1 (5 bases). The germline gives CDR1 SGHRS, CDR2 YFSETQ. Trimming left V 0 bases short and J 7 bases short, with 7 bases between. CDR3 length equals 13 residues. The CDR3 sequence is CASSLGQSEKLFF. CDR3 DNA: TGCGCCAGCAGCTTGGGACAGAGTGAAAAACTGTTTTTT.

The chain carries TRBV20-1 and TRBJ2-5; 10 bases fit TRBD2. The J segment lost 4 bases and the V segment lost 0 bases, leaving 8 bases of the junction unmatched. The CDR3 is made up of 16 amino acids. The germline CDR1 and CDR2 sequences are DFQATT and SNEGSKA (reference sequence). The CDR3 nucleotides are TGCAGTGCTAGAGATCCAAGCGGGGGGGTAGGAGAGACCCAGTACTTC. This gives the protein CSARDPSGGVGETQYF.

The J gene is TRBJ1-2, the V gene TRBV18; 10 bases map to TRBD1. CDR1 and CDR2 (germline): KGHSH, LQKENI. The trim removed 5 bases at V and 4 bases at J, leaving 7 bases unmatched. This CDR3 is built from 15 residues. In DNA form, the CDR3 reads TGTGCCAGCTCAGCCGGACAGGGGGACCCCTATGGCTACACCTTC. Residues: CASSAGQGDPYGYTF.

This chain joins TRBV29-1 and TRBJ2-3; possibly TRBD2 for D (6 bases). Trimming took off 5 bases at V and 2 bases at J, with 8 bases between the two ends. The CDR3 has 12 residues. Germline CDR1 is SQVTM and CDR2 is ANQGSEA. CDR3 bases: TGCAGCGTTCGGGGGACCACAGATACGCAGTATTTT. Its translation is CSVRGTTDTQYF.

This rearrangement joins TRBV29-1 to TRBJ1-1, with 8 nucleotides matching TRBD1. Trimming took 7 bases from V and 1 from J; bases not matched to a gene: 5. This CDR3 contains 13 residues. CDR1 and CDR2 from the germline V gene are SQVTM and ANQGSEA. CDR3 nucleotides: TGCAGCGGATACGACAGGGGGAACACTGAAGCTTTCTTT. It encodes CSGYDRGNTEAFF.

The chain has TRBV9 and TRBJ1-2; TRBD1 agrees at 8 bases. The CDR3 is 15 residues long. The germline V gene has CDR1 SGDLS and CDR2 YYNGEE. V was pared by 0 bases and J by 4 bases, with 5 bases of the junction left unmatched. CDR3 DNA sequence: TGTGCCAGCAGCGTAGGGAACAGGGGGATCTATGGCTACACCTTC. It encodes CASSVGNRGIYGYTF.

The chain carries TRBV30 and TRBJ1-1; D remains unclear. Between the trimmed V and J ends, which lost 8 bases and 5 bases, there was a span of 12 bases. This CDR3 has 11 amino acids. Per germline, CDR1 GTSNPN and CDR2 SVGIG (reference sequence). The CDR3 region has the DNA TGTGCCCAGCGGGGAGGGACTGAAGCTTTCTTT. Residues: CAQRGGTEAFF.

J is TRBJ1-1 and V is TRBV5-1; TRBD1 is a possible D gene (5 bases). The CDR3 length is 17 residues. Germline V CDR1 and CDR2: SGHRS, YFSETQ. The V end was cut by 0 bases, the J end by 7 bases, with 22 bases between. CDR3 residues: CASSLVFGGLDMVEAFF. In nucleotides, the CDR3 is TGCGCCAGCAGCTTGGTATTTGGGGGTCTGGACATGGTTGAAGCTTTCTTT. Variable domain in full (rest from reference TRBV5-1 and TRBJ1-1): KAGVTQTPRYLIKTRGQQVTLSCSPISGHRSVSWYQQTPGQGLQFLFEYFSETQRNKGNFPGRFSGRQFSNSRSEMNVSTLELGDSALYLCASSLVFGGLDMVEAFFGQGTRLTVV.

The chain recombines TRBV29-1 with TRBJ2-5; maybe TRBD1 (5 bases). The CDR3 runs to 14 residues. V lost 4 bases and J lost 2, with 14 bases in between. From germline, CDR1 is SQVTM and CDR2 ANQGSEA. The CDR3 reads CSVVLTDLQETQYF. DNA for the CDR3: TGCAGCGTTGTTTTGACAGATTTACAAGAGACCCAGTACTTC.

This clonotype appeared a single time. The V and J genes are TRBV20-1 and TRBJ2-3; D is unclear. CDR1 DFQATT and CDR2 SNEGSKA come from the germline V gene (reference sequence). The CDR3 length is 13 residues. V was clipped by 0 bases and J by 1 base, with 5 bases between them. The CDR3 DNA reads TGCAGTGCTAGAGATGTGGGCACAGATACGCAGTATTTT. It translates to CSARDVGTDTQYF.

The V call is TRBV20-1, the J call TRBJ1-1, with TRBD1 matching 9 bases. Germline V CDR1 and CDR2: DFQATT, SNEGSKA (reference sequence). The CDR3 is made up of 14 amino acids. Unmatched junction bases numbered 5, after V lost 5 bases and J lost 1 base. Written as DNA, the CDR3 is TGCAGTGCTGCTTCGGGACAGGGGAACACTGAAGCTTTCTTT. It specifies CSAASGQGNTEAFF.

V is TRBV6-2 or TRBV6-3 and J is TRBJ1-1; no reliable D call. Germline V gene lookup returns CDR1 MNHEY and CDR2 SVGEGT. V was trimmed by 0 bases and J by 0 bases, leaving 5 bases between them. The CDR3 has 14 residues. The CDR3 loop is CASSYSKVNTEAFF. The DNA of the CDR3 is TGTGCCAGCAGTTACTCGAAGGTGAACACTGAAGCTTTCTTT.

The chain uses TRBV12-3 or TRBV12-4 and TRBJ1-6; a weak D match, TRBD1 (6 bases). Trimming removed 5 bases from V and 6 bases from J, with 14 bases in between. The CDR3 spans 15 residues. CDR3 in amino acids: CASSASGDLNSPLHF. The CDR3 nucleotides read TGTGCCAGCAGTGCCTCAGGGGACCTTAATTCACCCCTCCACTTT.

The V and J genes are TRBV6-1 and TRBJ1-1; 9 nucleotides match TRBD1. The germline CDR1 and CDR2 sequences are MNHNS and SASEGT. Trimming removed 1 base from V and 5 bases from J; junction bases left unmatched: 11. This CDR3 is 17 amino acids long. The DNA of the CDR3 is TGTGCCAGCAGTGAAGAGTCGGGGGGACAGGGCCGGACTGAAGCTTTCTTT. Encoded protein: CASSEESGGQGRTEAFF.

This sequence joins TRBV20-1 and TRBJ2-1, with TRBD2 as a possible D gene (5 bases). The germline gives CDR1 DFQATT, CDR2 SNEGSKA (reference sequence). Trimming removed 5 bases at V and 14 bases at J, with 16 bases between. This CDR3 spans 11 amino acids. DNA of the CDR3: TGCAGTGCTCGAAGGGCTCGGCGGGAGTTCTTC. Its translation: CSARRARREFF.

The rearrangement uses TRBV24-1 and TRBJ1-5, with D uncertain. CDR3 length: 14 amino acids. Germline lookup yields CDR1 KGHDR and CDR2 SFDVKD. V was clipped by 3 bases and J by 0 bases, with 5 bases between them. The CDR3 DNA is TGTGCCACCAGTGATCTGTATAGCAATCAGCCCCAGCATTTT. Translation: CATSDLYSNQPQHF.

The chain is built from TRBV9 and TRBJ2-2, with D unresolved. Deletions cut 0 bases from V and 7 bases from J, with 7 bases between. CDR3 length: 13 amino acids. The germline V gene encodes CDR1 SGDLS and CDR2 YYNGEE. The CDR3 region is CASSVGADGELFF. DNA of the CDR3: TGTGCCAGCAGCGTAGGAGCCGACGGGGAGCTGTTTTTT.

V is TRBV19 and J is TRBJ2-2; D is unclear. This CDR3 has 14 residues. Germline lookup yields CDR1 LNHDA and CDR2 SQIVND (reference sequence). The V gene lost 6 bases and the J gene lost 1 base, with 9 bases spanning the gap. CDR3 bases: TGTGCCAGTAGGACGACTTGGAACACCGGGGAGCTGTTTTTT. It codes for CASRTTWNTGELFF.

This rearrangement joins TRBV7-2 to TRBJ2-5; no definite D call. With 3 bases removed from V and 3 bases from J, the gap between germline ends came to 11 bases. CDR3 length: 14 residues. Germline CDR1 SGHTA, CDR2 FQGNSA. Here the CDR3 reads CASSFEPGEETQYF. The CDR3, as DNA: TGTGCCAGCAGCTTCGAGCCTGGGGAAGAGACCCAGTACTTC.

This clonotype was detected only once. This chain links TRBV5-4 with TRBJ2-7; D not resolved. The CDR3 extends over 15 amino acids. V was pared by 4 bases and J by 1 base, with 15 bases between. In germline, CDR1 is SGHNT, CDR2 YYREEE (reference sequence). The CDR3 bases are TGTGCCAGCAGCCACGACGGAGCAATTTCCTACGAGCAGTACTTC. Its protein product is CASSHDGAISYEQYF.

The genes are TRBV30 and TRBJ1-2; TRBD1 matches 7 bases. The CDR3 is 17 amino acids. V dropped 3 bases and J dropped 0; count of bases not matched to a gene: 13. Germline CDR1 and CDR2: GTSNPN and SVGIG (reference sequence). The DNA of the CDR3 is TGTGCCTGGAGAAAGACCGGGACAGAACATTCTAACTATGGCTACACCTTC. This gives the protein CAWRKTGTEHSNYGYTF. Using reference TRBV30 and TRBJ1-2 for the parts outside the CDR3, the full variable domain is SQTIHQWPATLVQPVGSPLSLECTVEGTSNPNLYWYRQAAGRGLQLLFYSVGIGQISSEVPQNLSASRPQDRQFILSSKKLLLSDSGFYLCAWRKTGTEHSNYGYTFGSGTRLTVV.

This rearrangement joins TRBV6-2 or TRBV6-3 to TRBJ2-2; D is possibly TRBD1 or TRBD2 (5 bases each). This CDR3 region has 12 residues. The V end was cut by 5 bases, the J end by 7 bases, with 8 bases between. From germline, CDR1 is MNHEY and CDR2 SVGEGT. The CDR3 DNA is TGTGCCAGCAGTGAGGGGCTCGGGGAGCTGTTTTTT. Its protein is CASSEGLGELFF.